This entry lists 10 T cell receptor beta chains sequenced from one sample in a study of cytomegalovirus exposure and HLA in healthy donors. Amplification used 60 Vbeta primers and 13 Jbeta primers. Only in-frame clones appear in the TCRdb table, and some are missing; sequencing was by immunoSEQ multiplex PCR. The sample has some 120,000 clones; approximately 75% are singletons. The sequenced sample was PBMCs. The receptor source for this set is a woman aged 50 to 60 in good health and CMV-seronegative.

For the CDR3, the DNA is TGTGCCAGCAGCTTCCTCGGGGTTCAGCCCCAGCATTTT. It specifies CASSFLGVQPQHF. The chain has TRBV7-2 and TRBJ1-5; D ambiguous. V lost 3 bases, J lost 6 bases, and 9 bases lay in between. Germline V CDR1 and CDR2: SGHTA, FQGNSA. This CDR3 spans 13 amino acids.

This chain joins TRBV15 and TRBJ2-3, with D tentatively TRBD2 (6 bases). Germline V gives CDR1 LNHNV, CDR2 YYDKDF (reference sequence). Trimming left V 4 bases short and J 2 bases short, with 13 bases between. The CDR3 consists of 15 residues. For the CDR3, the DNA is TGTGCCACCAGCACACGGACTAACCCCACAGATACGCAGTATTTT. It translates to CATSTRTNPTDTQYF.

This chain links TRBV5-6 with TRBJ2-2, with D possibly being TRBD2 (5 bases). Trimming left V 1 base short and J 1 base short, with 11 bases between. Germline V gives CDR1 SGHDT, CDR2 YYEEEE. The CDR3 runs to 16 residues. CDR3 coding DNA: TGTGCCAGCAGCTTGCAACTCCGGGGGAACACCGGGGAGCTGTTTTTT. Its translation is CASSLQLRGNTGELFF.

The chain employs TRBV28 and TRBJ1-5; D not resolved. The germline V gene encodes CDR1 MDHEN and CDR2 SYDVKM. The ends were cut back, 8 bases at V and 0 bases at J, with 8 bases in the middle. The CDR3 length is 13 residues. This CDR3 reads CASVDLSNQPQHF. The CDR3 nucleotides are TGTGCCAGCGTAGATCTTAGCAATCAGCCCCAGCATTTT.

The DNA of the CDR3 is TGTGCCAGCAGCCACACCGGGAGCTCCTACGAGCAGTACTTC. Protein: CASSHTGSSYEQYF. The chain links TRBV16 to TRBJ2-7, with D maybe TRBD2 (6 bases). Trimming cost V 3 bases and J 0 bases, with 9 bases left between them. Germline V gene sequence: CDR1 KGHSY, CDR2 FQNENV. The CDR3 is 14 residues long.

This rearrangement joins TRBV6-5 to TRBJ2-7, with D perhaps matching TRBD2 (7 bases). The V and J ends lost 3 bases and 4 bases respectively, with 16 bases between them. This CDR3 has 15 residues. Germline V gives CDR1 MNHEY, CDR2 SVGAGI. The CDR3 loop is CASSYQRDKEYEQYF. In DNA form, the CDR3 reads TGTGCCAGCAGTTATCAGCGGGACAAAGAATACGAGCAGTACTTC.

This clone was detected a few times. The CDR3 is CASSTGTGLTGELFF. The CDR3 region has the DNA TGTGCCAGTAGTACCGGGACAGGGTTGACCGGGGAGCTGTTTTTT. The chain employs TRBV19 and TRBJ2-2; TRBD1 aligns across 9 bases. Trimming at V came to 4 bases and at J to 5 bases, leaving 5 bases not matched to a gene. CDR1 is LNHDA, CDR2 SQIVND, per germline (reference sequence). CDR3 length: 15 amino acids.

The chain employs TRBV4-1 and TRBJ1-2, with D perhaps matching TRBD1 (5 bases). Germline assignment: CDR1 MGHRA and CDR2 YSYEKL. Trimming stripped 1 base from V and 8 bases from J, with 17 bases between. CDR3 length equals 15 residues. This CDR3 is CASSQGMGQALGYTF. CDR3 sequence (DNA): TGCGCCAGCAGCCAAGGAATGGGGCAGGCTTTGGGCTACACCTTC.

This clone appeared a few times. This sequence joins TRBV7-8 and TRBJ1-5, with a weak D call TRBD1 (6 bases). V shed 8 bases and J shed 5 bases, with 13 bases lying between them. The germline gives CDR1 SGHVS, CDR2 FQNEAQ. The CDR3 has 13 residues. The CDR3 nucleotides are TGTGCCAGCCAGGGACACCCAGATCAGCCCCAGCATTTT. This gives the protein CASQGHPDQPQHF.

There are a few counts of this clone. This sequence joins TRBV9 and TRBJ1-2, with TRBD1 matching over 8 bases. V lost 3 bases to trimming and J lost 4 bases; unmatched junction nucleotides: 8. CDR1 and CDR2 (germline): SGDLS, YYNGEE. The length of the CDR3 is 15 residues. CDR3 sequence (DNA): TGTGCCAGCAGCGCTGGACAGGGAGGACTCTATGGCTACACCTTC. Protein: CASSAGQGGLYGYTF. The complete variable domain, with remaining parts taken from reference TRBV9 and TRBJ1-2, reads DSGVTQTPKHLITATGQRVTLRCSPRSGDLSVYWYQQSLDQGLQFLIQYYNGEERAKGNILERFSAQQFPDLHSELNLSSLELGDSALYFCASSAGQGGLYGYTFGSGTRLTVV.